The sequence of this T cell receptor beta chain was determined in a study of response to subunit inactivated influenza vaccine. Whole-study findings and limits: A suggestion made by the authors is that each seasonal influenza vaccination recruits few new T cells.

Unmatched junction bases numbered 5, after V lost 6 bases and J lost 4 bases. There are 15 residues in the CDR3. CDR1 and CDR2 (germline): SGHAT, FQNNGV. Via MiXCR, TCRdb re-called the RT-PCR reads, giving one row per CDR3 protein. The sample consists of a few hundred thousand distinct CDR3 sequences, approximately 6.9% of them appearing once. This clonotype was detected ten times or more. Its antigen is unknown. The TCR originated in a man between 50 and 69 years old who received an inactivated influenza vaccine. The material was PBMCs from blood, obtained roughly 24 months after vaccination. The V call is TRBV11-2, the J call TRBJ2-3, with 12 bases that match TRBD2. The CDR3 DNA sequence: TGTGCCAGCAGTCCGGGACTAGCGGGTGCAGATACGCAGTATTTT. Amino acid sequence: CASSPGLAGADTQYF.